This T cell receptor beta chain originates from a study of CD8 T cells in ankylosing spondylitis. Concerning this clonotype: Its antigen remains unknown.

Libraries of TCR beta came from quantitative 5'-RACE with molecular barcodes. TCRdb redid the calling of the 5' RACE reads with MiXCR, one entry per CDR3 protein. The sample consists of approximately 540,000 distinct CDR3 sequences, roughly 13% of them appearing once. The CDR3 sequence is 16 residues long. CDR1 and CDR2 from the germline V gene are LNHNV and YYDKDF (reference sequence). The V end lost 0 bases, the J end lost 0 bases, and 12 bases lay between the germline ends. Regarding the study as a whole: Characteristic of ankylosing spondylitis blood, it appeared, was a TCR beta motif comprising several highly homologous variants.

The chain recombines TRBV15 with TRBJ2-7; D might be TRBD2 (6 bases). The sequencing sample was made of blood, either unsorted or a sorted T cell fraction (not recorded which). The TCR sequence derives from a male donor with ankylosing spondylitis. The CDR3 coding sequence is TGTGCCACCAGCAGAGATAGCGGTCCTAGCTCCTACGAGCAGTACTTC. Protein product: CATSRDSGPSSYEQYF. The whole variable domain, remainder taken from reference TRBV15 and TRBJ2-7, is DAMVIQNPRYQVTQFGKPVTLSCSQTLNHNVMYWYQQKSSQAPKLLFHYYDKDFNNEADTPDNFQSRRPNTSFCFLDIRSPGLGDTAMYLCATSRDSGPSSYEQYFGPGTRLTVT.